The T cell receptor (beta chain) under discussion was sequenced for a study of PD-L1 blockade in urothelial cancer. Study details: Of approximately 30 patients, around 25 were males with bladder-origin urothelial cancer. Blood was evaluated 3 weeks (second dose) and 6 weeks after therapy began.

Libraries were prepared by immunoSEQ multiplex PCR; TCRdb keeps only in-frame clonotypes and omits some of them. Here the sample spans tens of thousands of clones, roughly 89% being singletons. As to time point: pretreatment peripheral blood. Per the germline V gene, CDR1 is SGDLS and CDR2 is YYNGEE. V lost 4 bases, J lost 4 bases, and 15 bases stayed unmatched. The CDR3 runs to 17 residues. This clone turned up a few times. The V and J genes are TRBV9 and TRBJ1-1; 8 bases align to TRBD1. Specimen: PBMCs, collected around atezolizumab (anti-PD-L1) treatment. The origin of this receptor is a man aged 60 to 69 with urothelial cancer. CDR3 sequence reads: CASSITPGGDGSTEAFF. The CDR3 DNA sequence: TGTGCCAGCAGCATTACCCCAGGGGGCGATGGGAGCACTGAAGCTTTCTTT.